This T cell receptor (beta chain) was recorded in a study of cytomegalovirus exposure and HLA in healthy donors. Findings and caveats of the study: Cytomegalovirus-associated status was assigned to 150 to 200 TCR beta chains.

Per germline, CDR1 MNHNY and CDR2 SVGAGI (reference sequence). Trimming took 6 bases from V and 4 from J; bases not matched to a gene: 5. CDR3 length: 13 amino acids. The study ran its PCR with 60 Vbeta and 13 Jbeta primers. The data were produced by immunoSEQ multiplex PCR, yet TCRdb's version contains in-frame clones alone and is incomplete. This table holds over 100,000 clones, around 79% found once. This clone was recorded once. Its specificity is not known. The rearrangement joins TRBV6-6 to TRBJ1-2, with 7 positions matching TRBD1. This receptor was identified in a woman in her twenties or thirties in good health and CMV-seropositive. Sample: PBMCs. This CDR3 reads CASSLDRSYGYTF. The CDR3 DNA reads TGTGCCAGCAGCCTGGACAGGAGCTATGGCTACACCTTC.